Listed here is a single T cell receptor beta chain. Using immunoSEQ multiplex PCR, the repertoire was profiled, and TCRdb retains in-frame clones only, with some absent. The sample shows more than 2 million clones, about 95% of them seen only once. The source of the sample is a study of shared clonotypes between healthy human individuals. CD45RO-negative, CCR7-positively selected cells formed the naive CD8 fraction, excluding terminally differentiated effector memory CD45RA+ cells. Germline values: CDR1 MNHEY, CDR2 SVGAGI. V was pared by 5 bases and J by 2 bases, with 6 bases of the junction left unmatched. The CDR3 extends over 15 amino acids.

This TCR was sampled from a man younger than 35 in good health. Sequenced sample: naive CD8+ T cells sorted from blood. The chain employs TRBV6-5 and TRBJ2-7; 10 bases line up with TRBD1. The chain's CDR3 is CASSPDRGQTYEQYF. The CDR3 region has the DNA TGTGCCAGCAGTCCCGACAGGGGGCAAACCTACGAGCAGTACTTC.